This T cell receptor (beta chain) was captured by sequencing in a study of T cell responses to AZD1222 COVID-19 vaccine (dated by TCRdb to the early 2020s). Concerning the study at large: TCR sequencing was performed for roughly 250 trial participants, of whom some 200 were given two doses of AZD1222 and around 26 were given two doses of MenACWY control vaccine. Enrollment into the trials was organized by age into subgroups of 18-55, 56-69 and 70-plus years, and those subgroups contained roughly 140, 27 and 60 TCR-sequenced participants, respectively. Paper-wide results and their limitations: Conclusions about previously exposed vaccinees were limited because only six AZD1222 recipients were SARS-CoV-2 seropositive at baseline. After two AZD1222 doses, spike-specific TCR breadth and depth were significantly higher than at day 0 and than in MenACWY recipients. Epitopes outside the regions mutated in the B.1.351 and B.1.1.7 variants were reportedly recognized by nearly half of the unique spike-specific TCRs. CD4 TCRs associated with the vaccine covered the entire spike protein, and the dominant responses were in regions 160-218 and 743-854. Because no day 14 peak-response samples were available, the repertoires could be characterized only after the peak T cell response. Participants were mostly white British, with more females than males. The authors suggested clonal diversity may have been underestimated. The 56-69-year group was small, and its depth increase did not reach significance, likely because of low power.

Compared with germline, V lacks 7 bases and J lacks 6 bases; bases without a gene match: 10. From the germline V gene, CDR1 is MDHEN and CDR2 is SYDVKM. The CDR3 numbers 14 residues from cysteine through phenylalanine. The CDR3 DNA has 42 bases and is translated from base 1. Read against the paper, the sample's time point label means: about 28 days (+/-7) after the second vaccine dose. AZD1222 recipients with second doses at about 4 weeks or about 12 weeks were pooled, because spike-specific TCR depth and breadth did not differ between schedules. Vaccinee samples were obtained from the UK trials COV001 and COV002, which included a single-blind randomized controlled phase 2/3 trial of AZD1222 (ChAdOx1 nCoV-19) in healthy adults. For TCRbeta chain sequencing, PBMC samples were collected from trial participants at day 0 and at day 28 after the second dose. The CDR3 regions of human TCRbeta chains were analyzed by immunosequencing. Concerning the study's data processing: TCRs in the repertoires were compared against a reference library of SARS-CoV-2-specific TCRs that had been generated with the MIRA antigen-specificity platform. Breadth was defined as the fraction of unique TCRs that were SARS-CoV-2-associated. Depth was defined as the fraction of total T cells that were SARS-CoV-2-associated. Using the MIRA data, each spike-specific TCR was assigned both to the spike region to which the TCR was reactive and to a CD4 or CD8 class. Log10-transformed breadth and depth values were compared by one-way ANOVA with Sidak's multiple comparisons tests. In its TCRdb copy, this immuneACCESS table keeps in-frame sequences only and misses some clones. Where compared with another copy, unresolved V genes explain less than half of these, and the others have no known cause. V, J and clone size are those of that table, while D and trimming were read from the DNA. Here the sample has 150,000 to 250,000 clones; about 89% occur a single time. Roughly 3.5% of the sample rests with the top ten.

Remarks on this clone: There is no known antigen for this receptor. No base-level quality is on record; no much larger clone is a single base apart.

The specimen was peripheral blood, collected 28 days after the second AZD1222 dose. The chain joins TRBV28 to TRBJ2-5; TRBD1 matches 8 bases in the middle. This receptor was obtained from an adult who received the AZD1222 COVID-19 vaccine. DNA sequence: TGTGCCAGCAATGACAGGGGCCCTAAGAAGACCCAGTACTTC. It specifies CASNDRGPKKTQYF.